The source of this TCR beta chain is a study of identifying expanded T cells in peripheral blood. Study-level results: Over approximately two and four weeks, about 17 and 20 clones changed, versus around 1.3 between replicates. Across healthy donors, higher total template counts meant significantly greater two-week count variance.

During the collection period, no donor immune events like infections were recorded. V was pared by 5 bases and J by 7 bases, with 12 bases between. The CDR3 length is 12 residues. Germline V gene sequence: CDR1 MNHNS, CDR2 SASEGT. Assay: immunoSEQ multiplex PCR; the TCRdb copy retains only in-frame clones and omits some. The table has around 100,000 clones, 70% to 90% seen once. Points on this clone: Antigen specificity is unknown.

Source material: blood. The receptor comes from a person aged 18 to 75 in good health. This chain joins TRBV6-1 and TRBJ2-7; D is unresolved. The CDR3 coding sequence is TGTGCCAGCAGTTTCGGAGAGTGGGAGCAGTACTTC. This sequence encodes CASSFGEWEQYF.